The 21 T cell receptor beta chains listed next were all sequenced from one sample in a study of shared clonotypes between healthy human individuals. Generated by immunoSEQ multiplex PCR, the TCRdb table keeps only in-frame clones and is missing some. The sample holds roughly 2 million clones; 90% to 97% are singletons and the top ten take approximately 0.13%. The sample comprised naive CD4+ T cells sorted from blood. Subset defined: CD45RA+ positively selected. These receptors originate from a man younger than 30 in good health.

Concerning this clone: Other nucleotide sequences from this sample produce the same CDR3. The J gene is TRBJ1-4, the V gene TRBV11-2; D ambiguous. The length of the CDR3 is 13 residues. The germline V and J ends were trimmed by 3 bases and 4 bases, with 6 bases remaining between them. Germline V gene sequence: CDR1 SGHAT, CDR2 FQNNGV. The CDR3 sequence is CASSFSGNEKLFF. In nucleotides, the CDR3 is TGTGCCAGCAGCTTCTCGGGTAATGAAAAACTGTTTTTT.

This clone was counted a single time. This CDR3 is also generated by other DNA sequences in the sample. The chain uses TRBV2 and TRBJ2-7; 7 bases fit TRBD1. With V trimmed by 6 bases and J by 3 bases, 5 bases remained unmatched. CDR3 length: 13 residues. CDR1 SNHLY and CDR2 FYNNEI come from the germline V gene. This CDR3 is CASSRQGSYEQYF. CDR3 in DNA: TGTGCCAGCAGCAGACAGGGAAGCTACGAGCAGTACTTC. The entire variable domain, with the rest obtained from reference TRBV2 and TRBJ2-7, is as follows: EPEVTQTPSHQVTQMGQEVILRCVPISNHLYFYWYRQILGQKVEFLVSFYNNEISEKSEIFDDQFSVERPDGSNFTLKIRSTKLEDSAMYFCASSRQGSYEQYFGPGTRLTVT.

The CDR3 reads CASSLFTQGRRYRGGYTF. CDR3 nucleotide sequence: TGTGCCAGTAGTTTGTTTACCCAGGGGAGGCGTTATCGTGGTGGCTACACCTTC. The rearrangement links TRBV19 to TRBJ1-2; tentative D call: TRBD1 (6 bases). With 5 bases removed from V and 7 bases from J, the gap between germline ends came to 29 bases. Looked up from germline, CDR1 is LNHDA and CDR2 is SQIVND (reference sequence). This CDR3 has 18 amino acids.

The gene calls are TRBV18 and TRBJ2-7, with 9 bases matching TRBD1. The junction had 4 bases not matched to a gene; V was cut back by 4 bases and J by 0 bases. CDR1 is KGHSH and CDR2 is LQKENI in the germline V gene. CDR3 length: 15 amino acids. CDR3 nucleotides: TGTGCCAGCTCACAGCGGACAGGGGCCTCCTACGAGCAGTACTTC. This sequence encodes CASSQRTGASYEQYF.

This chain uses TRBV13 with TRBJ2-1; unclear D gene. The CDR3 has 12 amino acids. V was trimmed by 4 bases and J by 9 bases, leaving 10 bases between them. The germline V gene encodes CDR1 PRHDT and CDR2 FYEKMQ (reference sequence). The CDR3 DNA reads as TGTGCCAGCAGCTCCCTCGATGCTGAGCAGTTCTTC. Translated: CASSSLDAEQFF.

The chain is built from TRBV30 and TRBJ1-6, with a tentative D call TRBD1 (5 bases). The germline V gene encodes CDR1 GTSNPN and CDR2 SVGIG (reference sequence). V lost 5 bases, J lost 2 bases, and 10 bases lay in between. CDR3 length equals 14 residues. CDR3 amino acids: CAWQMTAYNSPLHF. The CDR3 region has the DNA TGTGCCTGGCAGATGACAGCCTATAATTCACCCCTCCACTTT.

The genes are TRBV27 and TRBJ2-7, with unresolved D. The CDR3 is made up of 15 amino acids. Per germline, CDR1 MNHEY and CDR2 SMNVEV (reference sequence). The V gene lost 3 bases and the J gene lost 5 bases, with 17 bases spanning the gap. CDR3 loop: CASSLRSGPFNEQYF. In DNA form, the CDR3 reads TGTGCCAGCAGTTTGAGATCAGGACCGTTCAACGAGCAGTACTTC.

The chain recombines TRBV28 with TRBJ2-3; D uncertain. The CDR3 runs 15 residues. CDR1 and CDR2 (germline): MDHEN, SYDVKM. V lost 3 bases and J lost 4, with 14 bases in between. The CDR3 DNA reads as TGTGCCAGCAGTTTGATTACGGCAAAATCAGATACGCAGTATTTT. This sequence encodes CASSLITAKSDTQYF.

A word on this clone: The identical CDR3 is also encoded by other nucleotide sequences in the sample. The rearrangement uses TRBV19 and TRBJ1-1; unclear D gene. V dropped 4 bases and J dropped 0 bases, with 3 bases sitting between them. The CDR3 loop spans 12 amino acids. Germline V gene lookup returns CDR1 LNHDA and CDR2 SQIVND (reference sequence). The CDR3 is CASSTLNTEAFF. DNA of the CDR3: TGTGCCAGTAGTACATTGAACACTGAAGCTTTCTTT.

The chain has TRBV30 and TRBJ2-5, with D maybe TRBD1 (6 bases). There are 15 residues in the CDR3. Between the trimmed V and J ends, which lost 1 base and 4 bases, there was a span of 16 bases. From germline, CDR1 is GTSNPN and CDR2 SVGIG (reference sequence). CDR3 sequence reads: CAWSAIQGVGETQYF. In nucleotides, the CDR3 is TGTGCCTGGAGTGCGATACAGGGAGTCGGAGAGACCCAGTACTTC. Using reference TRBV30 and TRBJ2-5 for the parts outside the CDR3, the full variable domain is SQTIHQWPATLVQPVGSPLSLECTVEGTSNPNLYWYRQAAGRGLQLLFYSVGIGQISSEVPQNLSASRPQDRQFILSSKKLLLSDSGFYLCAWSAIQGVGETQYFGPGTRLLVL.

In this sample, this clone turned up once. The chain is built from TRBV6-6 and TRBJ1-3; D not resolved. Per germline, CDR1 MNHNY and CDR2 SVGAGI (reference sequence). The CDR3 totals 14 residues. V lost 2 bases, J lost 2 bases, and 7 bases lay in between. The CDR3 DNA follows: TGTGCCAGCAGTTACGGGGAAACTGGAAACACCATATATTTT. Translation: CASSYGETGNTIYF.

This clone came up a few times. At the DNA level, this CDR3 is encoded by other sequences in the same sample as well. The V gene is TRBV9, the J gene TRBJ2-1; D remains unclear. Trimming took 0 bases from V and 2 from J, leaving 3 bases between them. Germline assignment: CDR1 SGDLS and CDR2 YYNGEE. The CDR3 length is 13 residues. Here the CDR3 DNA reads TGTGCCAGCAGCGTAGCGGCCTACAATGAGCAGTTCTTC. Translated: CASSVAAYNEQFF.

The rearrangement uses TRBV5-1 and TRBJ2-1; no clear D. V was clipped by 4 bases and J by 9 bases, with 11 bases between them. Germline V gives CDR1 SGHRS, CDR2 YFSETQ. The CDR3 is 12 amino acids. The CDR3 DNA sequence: TGCGCCAGCAGCCCCGAGCTTGGTGAGCAGTTCTTC. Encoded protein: CASSPELGEQFF.

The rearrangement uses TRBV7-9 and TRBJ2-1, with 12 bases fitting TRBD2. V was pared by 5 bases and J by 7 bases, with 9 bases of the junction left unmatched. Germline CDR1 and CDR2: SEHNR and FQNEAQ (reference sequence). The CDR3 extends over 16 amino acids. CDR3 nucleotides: TGTGCCAGCAGCAAGCGGCCTAGCGGGGGGGCAAATGAGCAGTTCTTC. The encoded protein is CASSKRPSGGANEQFF. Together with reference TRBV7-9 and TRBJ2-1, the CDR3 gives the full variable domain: DTGVSQNPRHKITKRGQNVTFRCDPISEHNRLYWYRQTLGQGPEFLTYFQNEAQLEKSRLLSDRFSAERPKGSFSTLEIQRTEQGDSAMYLCASSKRPSGGANEQFFGPGTRLTVL.

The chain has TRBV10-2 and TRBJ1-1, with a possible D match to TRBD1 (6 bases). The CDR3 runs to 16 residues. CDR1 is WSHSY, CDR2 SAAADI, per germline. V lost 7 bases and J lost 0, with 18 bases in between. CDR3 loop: CASINLGQPMNTEAFF. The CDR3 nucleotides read TGCGCCAGCATTAACTTAGGACAGCCTATGAACACTGAAGCTTTCTTT.

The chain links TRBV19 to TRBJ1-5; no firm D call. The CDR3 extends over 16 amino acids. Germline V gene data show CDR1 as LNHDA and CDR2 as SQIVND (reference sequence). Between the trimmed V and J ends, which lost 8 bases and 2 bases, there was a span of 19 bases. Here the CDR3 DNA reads TGTGCCAGTTCTACCCTTGGCGAGGGCCGCAATCAGCCCCAGCATTTT. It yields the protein CASSTLGEGRNQPQHF.

CDR3 protein: CASSLDRGSLGELFF. The DNA of the CDR3 is TGCGCCAGCAGCTTGGACAGGGGATCGCTCGGGGAGCTGTTTTTT. This sequence joins TRBV5-1 and TRBJ2-2, with 7 bases that match TRBD1. The CDR3 has 15 amino acids. Germline V gives CDR1 SGHRS, CDR2 YFSETQ. V dropped 0 bases and J dropped 7; count of bases not matched to a gene: 6.

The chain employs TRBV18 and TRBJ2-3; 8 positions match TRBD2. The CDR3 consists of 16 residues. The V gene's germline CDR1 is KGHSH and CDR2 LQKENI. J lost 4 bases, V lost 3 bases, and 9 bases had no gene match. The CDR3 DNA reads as TGTGCCAGCTCACCGACCTGGACTAGCCGGGCAGATACGCAGTATTTT. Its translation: CASSPTWTSRADTQYF.

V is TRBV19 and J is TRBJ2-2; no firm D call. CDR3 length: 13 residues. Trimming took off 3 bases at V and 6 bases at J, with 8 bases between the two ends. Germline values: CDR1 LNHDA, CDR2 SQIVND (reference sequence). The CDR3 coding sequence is TGTGCCAGTAGTATTAATCTGGCCGGGGAGCTGTTTTTT. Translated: CASSINLAGELFF.

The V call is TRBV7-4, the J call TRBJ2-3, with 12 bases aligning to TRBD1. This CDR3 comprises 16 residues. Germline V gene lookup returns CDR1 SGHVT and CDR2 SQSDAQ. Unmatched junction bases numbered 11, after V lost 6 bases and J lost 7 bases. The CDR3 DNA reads TGTGCCAGCAGGGAAACCGGGACAGGGGGCTGGAATACGCAGTATTTT. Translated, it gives CASRETGTGGWNTQYF. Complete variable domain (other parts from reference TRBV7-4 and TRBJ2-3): GAGVSQSPRYKVAKRGRDVALRCDSISGHVTLYWYRQTLGQGSEVLTYSQSDAQRDKSGRPSGRFSAERPERSVSTLKIQRTEQGDSAVYLCASRETGTGGWNTQYFGPGTRLTVL.

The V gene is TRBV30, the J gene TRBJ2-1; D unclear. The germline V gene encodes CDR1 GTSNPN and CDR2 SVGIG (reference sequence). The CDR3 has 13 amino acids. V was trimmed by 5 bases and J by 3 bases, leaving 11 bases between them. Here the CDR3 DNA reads TGTGCCTGGGCCTATCCGGGCTACAATGAGCAGTTCTTC. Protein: CAWAYPGYNEQFF.